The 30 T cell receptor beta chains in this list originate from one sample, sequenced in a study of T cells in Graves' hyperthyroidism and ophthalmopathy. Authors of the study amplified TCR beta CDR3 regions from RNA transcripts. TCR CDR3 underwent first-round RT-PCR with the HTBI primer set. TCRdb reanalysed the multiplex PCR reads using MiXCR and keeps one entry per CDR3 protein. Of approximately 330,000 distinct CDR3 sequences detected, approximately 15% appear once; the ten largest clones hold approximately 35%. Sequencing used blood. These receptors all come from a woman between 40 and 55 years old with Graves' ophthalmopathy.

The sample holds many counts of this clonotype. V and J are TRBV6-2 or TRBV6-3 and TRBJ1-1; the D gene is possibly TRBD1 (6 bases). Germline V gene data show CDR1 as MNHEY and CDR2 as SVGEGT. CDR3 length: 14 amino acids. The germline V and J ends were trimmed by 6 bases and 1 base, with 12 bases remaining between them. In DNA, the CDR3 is TGTGCCAGCAGAATGGACAGCCAGAACACTGAAGCTTTCTTT. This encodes CASRMDSQNTEAFF.

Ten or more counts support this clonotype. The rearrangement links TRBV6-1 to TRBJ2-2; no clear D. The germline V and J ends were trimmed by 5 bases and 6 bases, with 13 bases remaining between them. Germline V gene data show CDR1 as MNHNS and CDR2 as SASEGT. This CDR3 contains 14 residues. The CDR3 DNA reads TGTGCCAGCAGTTTGAACTTCGGCCCCGGGGAGCTGTTTTTT. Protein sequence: CASSLNFGPGELFF.

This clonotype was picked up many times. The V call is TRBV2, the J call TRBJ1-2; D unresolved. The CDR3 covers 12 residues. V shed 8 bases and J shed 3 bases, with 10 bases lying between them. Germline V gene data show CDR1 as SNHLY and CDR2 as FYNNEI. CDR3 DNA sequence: TGTGCCAGCTCCGGTTCTGACTATGGCTACACCTTC. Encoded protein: CASSGSDYGYTF.

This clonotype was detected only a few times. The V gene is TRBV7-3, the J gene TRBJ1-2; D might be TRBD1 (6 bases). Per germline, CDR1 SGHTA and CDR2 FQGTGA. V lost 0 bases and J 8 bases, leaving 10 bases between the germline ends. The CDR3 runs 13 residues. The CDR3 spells CASSLTTGGGYTF. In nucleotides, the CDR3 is TGTGCCAGCAGCTTAACGACAGGAGGAGGCTACACCTTC.

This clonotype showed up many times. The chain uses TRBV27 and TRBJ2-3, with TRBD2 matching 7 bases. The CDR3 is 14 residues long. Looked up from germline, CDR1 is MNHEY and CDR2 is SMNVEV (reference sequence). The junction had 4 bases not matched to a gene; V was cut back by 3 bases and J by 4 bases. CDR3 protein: CASSLWTSADTQYF. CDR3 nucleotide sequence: TGTGCCAGCAGTTTGTGGACTAGTGCAGATACGCAGTATTTT.

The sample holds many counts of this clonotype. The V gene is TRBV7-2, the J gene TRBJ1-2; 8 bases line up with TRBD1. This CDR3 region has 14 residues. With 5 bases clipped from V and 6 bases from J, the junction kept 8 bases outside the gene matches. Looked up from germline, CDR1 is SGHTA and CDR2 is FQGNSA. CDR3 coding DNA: TGTGCCAGCAGCAGCGGACAGGGTTGGGATGGCTACACCTTC. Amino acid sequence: CASSSGQGWDGYTF.

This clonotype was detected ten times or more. The CDR3 nucleotides read TGCAGTGCTAGGATCCCGCCCGGGGATGAGCAGTTCTTC. Protein product: CSARIPPGDEQFF. This rearrangement joins TRBV20-1 to TRBJ2-1, with a weak D call TRBD2 (5 bases). The CDR3 totals 13 residues. V lost 3 bases and J 8 bases, leaving 14 bases between the germline ends. CDR1 DFQATT and CDR2 SNEGSKA come from the germline V gene (reference sequence).

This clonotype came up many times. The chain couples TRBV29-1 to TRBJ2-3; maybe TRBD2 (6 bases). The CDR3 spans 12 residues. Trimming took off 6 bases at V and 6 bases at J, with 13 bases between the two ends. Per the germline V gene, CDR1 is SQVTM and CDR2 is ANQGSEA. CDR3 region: CSVGTGGDTQYF. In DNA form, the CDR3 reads TGCAGCGTCGGGACTGGGGGGGATACGCAGTATTTT.

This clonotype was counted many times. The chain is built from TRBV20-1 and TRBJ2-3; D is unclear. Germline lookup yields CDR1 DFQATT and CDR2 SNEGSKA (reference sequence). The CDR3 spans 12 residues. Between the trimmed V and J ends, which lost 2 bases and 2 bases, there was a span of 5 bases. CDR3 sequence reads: CSARKTTDTQYF. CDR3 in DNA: TGCAGTGCTAGAAAGACCACAGATACGCAGTATTTT.

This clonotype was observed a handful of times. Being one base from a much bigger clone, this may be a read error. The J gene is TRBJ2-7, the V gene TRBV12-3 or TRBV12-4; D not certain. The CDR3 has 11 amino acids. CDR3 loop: CVSSTSIEQYF. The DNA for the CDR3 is TGTGTCAGCAGTACGTCCATCGAGCAGTACTTC.

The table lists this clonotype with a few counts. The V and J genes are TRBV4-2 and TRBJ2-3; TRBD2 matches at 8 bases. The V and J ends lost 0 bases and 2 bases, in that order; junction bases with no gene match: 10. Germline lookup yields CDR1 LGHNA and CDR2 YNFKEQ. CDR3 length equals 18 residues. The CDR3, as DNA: TGTGCCAGCAGCCAAGATCCCGGGACTAGATGGTTCACAGATACGCAGTATTTT. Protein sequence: CASSQDPGTRWFTDTQYF.

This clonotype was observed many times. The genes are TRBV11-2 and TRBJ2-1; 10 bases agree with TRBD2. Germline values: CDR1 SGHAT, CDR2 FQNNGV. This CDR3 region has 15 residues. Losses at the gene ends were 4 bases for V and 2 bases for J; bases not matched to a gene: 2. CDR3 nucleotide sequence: TGTGCCAGCAGCTGGACTAGCGGAGCCTACAATGAGCAGTTCTTC. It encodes CASSWTSGAYNEQFF.

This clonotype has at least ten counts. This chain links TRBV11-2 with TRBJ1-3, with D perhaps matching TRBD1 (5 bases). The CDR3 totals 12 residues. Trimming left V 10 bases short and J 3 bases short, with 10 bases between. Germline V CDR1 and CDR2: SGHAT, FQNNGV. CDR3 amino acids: CATGGVGNTIYF. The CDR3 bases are TGTGCCACCGGAGGGGTTGGAAACACCATATATTTT.

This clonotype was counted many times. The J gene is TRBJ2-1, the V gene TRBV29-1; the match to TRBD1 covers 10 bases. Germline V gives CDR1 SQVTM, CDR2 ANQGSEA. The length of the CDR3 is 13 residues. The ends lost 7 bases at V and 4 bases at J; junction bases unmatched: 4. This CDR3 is CSARDRGYNEQFF. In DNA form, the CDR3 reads TGCAGCGCTAGGGACAGGGGTTACAATGAGCAGTTCTTC.

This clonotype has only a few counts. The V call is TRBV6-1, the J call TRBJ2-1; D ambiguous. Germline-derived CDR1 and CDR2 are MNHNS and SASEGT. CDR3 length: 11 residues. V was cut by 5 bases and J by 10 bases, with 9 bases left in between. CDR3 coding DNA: TGTGCCAGCAGTCTGGGTGTGGAGCAGTTCTTC. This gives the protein CASSLGVEQFF.

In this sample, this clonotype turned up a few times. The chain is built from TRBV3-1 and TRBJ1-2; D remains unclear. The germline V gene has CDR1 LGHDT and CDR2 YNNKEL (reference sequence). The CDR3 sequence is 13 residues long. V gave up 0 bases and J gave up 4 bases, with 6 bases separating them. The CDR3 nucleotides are TGTGCCAGCAGCCAAGAGGGTTTCTATGGCTACACCTTC. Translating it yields CASSQEGFYGYTF.

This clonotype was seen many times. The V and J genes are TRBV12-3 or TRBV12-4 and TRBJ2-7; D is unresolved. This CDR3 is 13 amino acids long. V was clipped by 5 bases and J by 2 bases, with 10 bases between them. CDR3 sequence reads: CASSTRTAYEQYF. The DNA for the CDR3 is TGTGCCAGCAGTACCCGGACGGCCTACGAGCAGTACTTC.

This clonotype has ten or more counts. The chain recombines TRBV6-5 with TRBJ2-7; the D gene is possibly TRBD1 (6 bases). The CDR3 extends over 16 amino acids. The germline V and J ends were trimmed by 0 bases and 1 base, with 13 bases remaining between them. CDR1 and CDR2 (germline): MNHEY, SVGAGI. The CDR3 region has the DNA TGTGCCAGCAGTTACTCGACAGGAGAAAAATCCTACGAGCAGTACTTC. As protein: CASSYSTGEKSYEQYF.

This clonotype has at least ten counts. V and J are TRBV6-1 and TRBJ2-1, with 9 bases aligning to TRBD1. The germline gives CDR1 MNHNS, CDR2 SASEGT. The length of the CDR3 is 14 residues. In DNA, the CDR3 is TGTGCTACCATAAACAGGGGGCCGAACAATGAGCAGTTCTTC. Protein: CATINRGPNNEQFF.

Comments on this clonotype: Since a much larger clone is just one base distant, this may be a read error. The CDR3: CSVEGANTEDFF. CDR3 DNA sequence: TGCAGCGTTGAGGGGGCGAACACTGAAGATTTCTTT. The chain recombines TRBV29-1 with TRBJ1-1, with D possibly being TRBD1 (6 bases). The V gene's germline CDR1 is SQVTM and CDR2 ANQGSEA. This CDR3 contains 12 residues. Filled out from reference TRBV29-1 and TRBJ1-1, the complete variable domain reads SAVISQKPSRDICQRGTSLTIQCQVDSQVTMMFWYRQQPGQSLTLIATANQGSEATYESGFVIDKFPISRPNLTFSTLTVSNMSPEDSSIYLCSVEGANTEDFFGQGTRLTVV.

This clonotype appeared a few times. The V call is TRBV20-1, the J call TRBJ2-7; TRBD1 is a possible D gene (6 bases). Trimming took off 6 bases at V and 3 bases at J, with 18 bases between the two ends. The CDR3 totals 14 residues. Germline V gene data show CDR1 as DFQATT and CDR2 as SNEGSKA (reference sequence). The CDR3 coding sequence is TGCAGTGCCCTAGGACAGACTTCATTCTACGAGCAGTACTTC. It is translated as CSALGQTSFYEQYF.

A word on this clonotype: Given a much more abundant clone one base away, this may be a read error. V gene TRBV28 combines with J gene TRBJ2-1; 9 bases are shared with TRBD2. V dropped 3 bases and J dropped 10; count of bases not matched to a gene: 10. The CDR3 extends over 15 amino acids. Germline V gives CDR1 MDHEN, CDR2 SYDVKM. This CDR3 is CASSFSGGRALEQFF. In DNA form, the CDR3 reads TGTGCCAGCAGTTTCTCGGGCGGGAGGGCCCTCGAGCAGTTCTTC.

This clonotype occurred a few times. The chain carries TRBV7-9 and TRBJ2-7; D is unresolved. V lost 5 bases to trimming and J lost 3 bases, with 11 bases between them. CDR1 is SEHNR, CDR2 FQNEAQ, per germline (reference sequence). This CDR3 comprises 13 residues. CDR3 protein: CASSATDGYEQYF. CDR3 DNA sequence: TGTGCCAGCAGCGCCACGGACGGCTACGAGCAGTACTTC. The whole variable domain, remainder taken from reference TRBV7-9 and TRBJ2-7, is DTGVSQNPRHKITKRGQNVTFRCDPISEHNRLYWYRQTLGQGPEFLTYFQNEAQLEKSRLLSDRFSAERPKGSFSTLEIQRTEQGDSAMYLCASSATDGYEQYFGPGTRLTVT.

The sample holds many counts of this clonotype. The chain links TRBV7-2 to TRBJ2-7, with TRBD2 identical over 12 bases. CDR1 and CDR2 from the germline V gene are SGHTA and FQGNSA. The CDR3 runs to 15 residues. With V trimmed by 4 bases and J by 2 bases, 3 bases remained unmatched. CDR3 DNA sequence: TGTGCCAGCAGCTATTCTAGCGGGGGGGCCTACGAGCAGTACTTC. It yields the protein CASSYSSGGAYEQYF. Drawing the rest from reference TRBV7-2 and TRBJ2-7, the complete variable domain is GAGVSQSPSNKVTEKGKDVELRCDPISGHTALYWYRQSLGQGLEFLIYFQGNSAPDKSGLPSDRFSAERTGGSVSTLTIQRTQQEDSAVYLCASSYSSGGAYEQYFGPGTRLTVT.

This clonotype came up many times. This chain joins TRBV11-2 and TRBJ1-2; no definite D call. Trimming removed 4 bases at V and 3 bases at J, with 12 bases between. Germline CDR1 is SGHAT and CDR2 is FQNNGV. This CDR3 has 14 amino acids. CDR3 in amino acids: CASSSLPGDYGYTF. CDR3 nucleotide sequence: TGTGCCAGCAGCTCATTACCTGGGGACTATGGCTACACCTTC.

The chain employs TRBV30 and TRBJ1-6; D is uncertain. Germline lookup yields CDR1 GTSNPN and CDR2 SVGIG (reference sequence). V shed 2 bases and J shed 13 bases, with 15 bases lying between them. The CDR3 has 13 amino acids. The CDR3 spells CAWSPNTLGPLHF. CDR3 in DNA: TGTGCCTGGAGTCCCAACACCTTGGGGCCCCTCCACTTT.

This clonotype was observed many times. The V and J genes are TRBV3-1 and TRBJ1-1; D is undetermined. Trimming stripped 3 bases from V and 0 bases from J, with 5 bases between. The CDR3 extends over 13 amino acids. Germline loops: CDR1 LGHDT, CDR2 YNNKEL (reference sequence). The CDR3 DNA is TGTGCCAGCAGCCAGTTTTTGAACACTGAAGCTTTCTTT. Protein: CASSQFLNTEAFF. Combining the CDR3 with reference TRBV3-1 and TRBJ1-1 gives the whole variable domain DTAVSQTPKYLVTQMGNDKSIKCEQNLGHDTMYWYKQDSKKFLKIMFSYNNKELIINETVPNRFSPKSPDKAHLNLHINSLELGDSAVYFCASSQFLNTEAFFGQGTRLTVV.

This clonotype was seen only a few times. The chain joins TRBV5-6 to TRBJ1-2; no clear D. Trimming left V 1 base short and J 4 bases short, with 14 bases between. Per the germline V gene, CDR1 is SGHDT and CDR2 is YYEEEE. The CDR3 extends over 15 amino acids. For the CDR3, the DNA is TGTGCCAGCAGCTTGAAGGTCCTACAACTCTATGGCTACACCTTC. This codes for CASSLKVLQLYGYTF.

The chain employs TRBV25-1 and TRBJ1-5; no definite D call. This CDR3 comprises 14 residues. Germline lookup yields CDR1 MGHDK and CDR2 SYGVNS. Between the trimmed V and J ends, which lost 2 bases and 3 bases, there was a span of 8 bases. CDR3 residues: CASSEPNNNQPQHF. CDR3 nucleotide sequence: TGTGCCAGCAGTGAACCGAACAACAATCAGCCCCAGCATTTT.

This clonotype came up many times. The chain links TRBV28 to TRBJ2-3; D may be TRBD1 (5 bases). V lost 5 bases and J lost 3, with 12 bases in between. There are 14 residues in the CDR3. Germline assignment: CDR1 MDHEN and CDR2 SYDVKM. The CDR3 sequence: CASSPLGPTDTQYF. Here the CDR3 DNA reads TGTGCCAGCAGTCCCCTGGGGCCAACAGATACGCAGTATTTT.